This T cell receptor (beta chain) appears in the sequencing data of a study of T cells in Graves' hyperthyroidism and ophthalmopathy. Looking at the study overall: Peripheral blood sampling occurred at initial diagnosis, before any treatment.

Per the germline V gene, CDR1 is GTSNPN and CDR2 is SVGIG (reference sequence). The CDR3 is made up of 14 amino acids. Trimming pared 5 bases from V and 0 bases from J, leaving 14 bases between. What was amplified from RNA transcripts were TCR beta CDR3 regions. Initially, a first-round RT-PCR of the TCR CDR3 employed the HTBI primer set. TCRdb fed the multiplex PCR reads into MiXCR, producing one record per CDR3 protein. The sample holds approximately 520,000 distinct CDR3 sequences; around 20% are singletons and the top ten take approximately 26%. Study findings and constraints: Blood also contained most expanded thyroid clonotypes above 0.001.

Over 18 months, lack of ophthalmopathy progression marked Graves' hyperthyroidism as stable. Extraction of PBMCs used roughly 9.3 ml of fresh peripheral blood. About this clonotype: Antigen: not known.

Sequencing was done on a sample of blood. The origin of this receptor is a man aged 18 to 35 with Graves' hyperthyroidism. The gene calls are TRBV30 and TRBJ2-7; D tentatively fits TRBD1 or TRBD2 (5 bases each). The chain's CDR3 is CAWLKPGPSYEQYF. Written as DNA, the CDR3 is TGTGCCTGGCTGAAACCGGGACCCTCCTACGAGCAGTACTTC.